These 22 T cell receptor beta chains share one sample of origin, sequenced in a study of blood T cell repertoires in COVID-19. Measured with immunoSEQ multiplex PCR; TCRdb has only the in-frame clones, and not every one. The data show around 140,000 clones, approximately 88% seen once. Sequencing was performed on peripheral blood. The receptors come from a man in his 70s with active COVID-19.

The V gene is TRBV28, the J gene TRBJ2-5; D remains unclear. V gave up 10 bases and J gave up 5 bases, with 11 bases separating them. Germline V gene data show CDR1 as MDHEN and CDR2 as SYDVKM. The CDR3 is made up of 11 amino acids. CDR3 residues: CATEVSETQYF. CDR3 coding DNA: TGTGCCACCGAGGTTTCGGAGACCCAGTACTTC.

The chain recombines TRBV4-2 with TRBJ2-5; no firm D call. V was shortened by 0 bases and J by 4 bases, with 9 bases between the two germline ends. Germline assignment: CDR1 LGHNA and CDR2 YNFKEQ. The CDR3 is made up of 14 amino acids. CDR3 bases: TGTGCCAGCAGCCAAGAGACCAGAGGAGAGACCCAGTACTTC. Its translation is CASSQETRGETQYF.

The genes are TRBV27 and TRBJ2-1; 12 positions match TRBD2. Losses at the gene ends were 3 bases for V and 9 bases for J; bases not matched to a gene: 12. CDR1 MNHEY and CDR2 SMNVEV come from the germline V gene (reference sequence). The CDR3 sequence is 17 residues long. This CDR3 is CASSFSLAGGRESEQFF. CDR3 bases: TGTGCCAGCAGTTTTTCCCTAGCGGGAGGGAGGGAGAGTGAGCAGTTCTTC.

This chain connects TRBV7-2 to TRBJ2-1; D remains unclear. This CDR3 is built from 15 residues. CDR1 is SGHTA and CDR2 is FQGNSA in the germline V gene. Trimming shortened V by 4 bases and J by 10 bases, and 20 bases separated the two germline ends. The CDR3 region is CASSSQSPLPTEQFF. The CDR3 DNA follows: TGTGCCAGCAGCTCACAGTCGCCCCTCCCGACGGAGCAGTTCTTC.

The chain combines TRBV19 with TRBJ1-2, with TRBD1 matching 8 bases. The CDR3 runs 15 residues. Germline-derived CDR1 and CDR2 are LNHDA and SQIVND (reference sequence). The V and J ends lost 6 bases and 7 bases, in that order; junction bases with no gene match: 13. The CDR3 loop is CASSYPLDRGAGYTF. The CDR3, as DNA: TGTGCCAGTAGCTATCCCCTTGACAGGGGTGCTGGCTACACCTTC.

The chain combines TRBV7-9 with TRBJ2-2, with D uncertain. In germline, CDR1 is SEHNR, CDR2 FQNEAQ (reference sequence). CDR3 length: 12 amino acids. The V end was cut by 3 bases, the J end by 6 bases, with 5 bases between. CDR3 in DNA: TGTGCCAGCAGCTTCCCTTCCGGGGAGCTGTTTTTT. Encoded protein: CASSFPSGELFF.

CDR3 amino acids: CASSQTSDSYNEQFF. The CDR3 nucleotides are TGTGCCAGCAGCCAAACTAGCGACTCCTACAATGAGCAGTTCTTC. V and J are TRBV5-5 and TRBJ2-1; 7 bases fit TRBD2. Germline-derived CDR1 and CDR2 are SGHKS and YYEKEE (reference sequence). After removal of 4 bases from V and 0 bases from J, the junction contained 4 bases not matched to a gene. The CDR3 is 15 residues long. Full variable domain (missing parts from reference TRBV5-5 and TRBJ2-1): DAGVTQSPTHLIKTRGQQVTLRCSPISGHKSVSWYQQVLGQGPQFIFQYYEKEERGRGNFPDRFSARQFPNYSSELNVNALLLGDSALYLCASSQTSDSYNEQFFGPGTRLTVL.

This clone has more than one count but fewer than ten. The chain recombines TRBV5-5 with TRBJ2-2, with a possible D match to TRBD1 (7 bases). The CDR3 runs 15 residues. Germline V gives CDR1 SGHKS, CDR2 YYEKEE (reference sequence). With 4 bases removed from V and 6 bases from J, the gap between germline ends came to 16 bases. The CDR3 coding sequence is TGTGCCAGCAGCCCCCGCGCAGGGGGGTCCGGGGAGCTGTTTTTT. Amino acids: CASSPRAGGSGELFF.

The CDR3 loop reads CASSHSTGIQETQYF. In DNA, the CDR3 is TGCGCCAGCAGCCACTCTACAGGGATCCAGGAGACCCAGTACTTC. The chain uses TRBV4-1 and TRBJ2-5; possibly TRBD1 for D (6 bases). V gave up 3 bases and J gave up 5 bases, with 16 bases separating them. The CDR3 has 15 residues. Looked up from germline, CDR1 is MGHRA and CDR2 is YSYEKL.

This chain connects TRBV11-2 to TRBJ2-7, with 7 nucleotides matching TRBD1. CDR3 length: 14 residues. The germline V gene has CDR1 SGHAT and CDR2 FQNNGV. Trimming removed 1 base from V and 4 bases from J; junction bases left unmatched: 4. The CDR3 DNA is TGTGCCAGCAGCTTAGTACAGGGGCAGTACGAGCAGTACTTC. This codes for CASSLVQGQYEQYF.

This clone was picked up one time. This chain links TRBV2 with TRBJ1-2; 7 bases match TRBD1. CDR3 length: 15 amino acids. Germline V gene data show CDR1 as SNHLY and CDR2 as FYNNEI. Germline trimming cut 6 bases from V and 0 bases from J; bases unmatched to any gene: 7. Written as DNA, the CDR3 is TGTGCCAGCAGCCTCACGGGACAGACTAACTATGGCTACACCTTC. The encoded protein is CASSLTGQTNYGYTF.

The CDR3 bases are TGTGCCACCAGTGATTACGCGTTGAGCTCCTACAATGAGCAGTTCTTC. Residues: CATSDYALSSYNEQFF. This chain joins TRBV24-1 and TRBJ2-1; unclear D gene. The CDR3 sequence is 16 residues long. Germline assignment: CDR1 KGHDR and CDR2 SFDVKD. V gave up 2 bases and J gave up 0 bases, with 10 bases separating them.

The DNA of the CDR3 is TGTGCCAGCAGCAATCTAGCGGGAGTTACGGGTGAGCAGTTCTTC. Translated: CASSNLAGVTGEQFF. The chain carries TRBV9 and TRBJ2-1, with TRBD2 matching over 10 bases. From germline, CDR1 is SGDLS and CDR2 YYNGEE. The ends lost 4 bases at V and 9 bases at J; junction bases unmatched: 10. The CDR3 loop spans 15 amino acids.

The chain couples TRBV10-3 to TRBJ1-5; D gene uncertain. The V gene's germline CDR1 is ENHRY and CDR2 SYGVKD. The CDR3 length is 16 residues. Between the trimmed V and J ends, which lost 2 bases and 2 bases, there was a span of 13 bases. This chain's CDR3 is CAISEARPPGNQPQHF. Here the CDR3 DNA reads TGTGCCATCAGTGAGGCCCGTCCCCCGGGCAATCAGCCCCAGCATTTT.

A single count supports this clone. The rearrangement links TRBV24-1 to TRBJ2-3; unclear D gene. Trimming left V 0 bases short and J 6 bases short, with 9 bases between. The CDR3 is 14 residues long. Looked up from germline, CDR1 is KGHDR and CDR2 is SFDVKD. As DNA, the CDR3 is TGTGCCACCAGTGATTTGTACGGGTCCGATACGCAGTATTTT. It translates to CATSDLYGSDTQYF.

In its sample, this clone was seen a few times. This rearrangement joins TRBV5-4 to TRBJ2-1, with TRBD2 as a possible D gene (6 bases). CDR1 and CDR2 (germline): SGHNT, YYREEE (reference sequence). Trimming removed 3 bases from V and 1 base from J, with 14 bases in between. This CDR3 region has 16 residues. CDR3: CASSSDGTVSYNEQFF. CDR3 nucleotide sequence: TGTGCCAGCAGCTCGGACGGGACTGTTTCCTACAATGAGCAGTTCTTC.

The chain recombines TRBV3-1 (or the pseudogene TRBV3-2) with TRBJ2-7; 10 bases fit TRBD1. Trimming removed 3 bases from V and 4 bases from J; junction bases left unmatched: 6. Germline loops: CDR1 LGHDT, CDR2 YNNKEL (reference sequence). CDR3 size: 15 residues. The CDR3 DNA sequence: TGTGCCAGCAGCCAGAACCGGGACAGGGGATACGAGCAGTACTTC. Protein product: CASSQNRDRGYEQYF.

By sample share, this clone is medium-sized. The V call is TRBV6-1, the J call TRBJ2-1, with TRBD2 matching 9 bases. V was pared by 2 bases and J by 8 bases, with 7 bases of the junction left unmatched. This CDR3 is 15 amino acids long. Germline CDR1 and CDR2: MNHNS and SASEGT. CDR3 in DNA: TGTGCCAGCAGTGAAATAGCGGGAGAGGAGGATGAGCAGTTCTTC. Translated: CASSEIAGEEDEQFF.

The genes are TRBV11-2 and TRBJ2-1, with 7 bases that match TRBD2. CDR3 length equals 14 residues. In germline, CDR1 is SGHAT, CDR2 FQNNGV. The junction had 7 bases not matched to a gene; V was cut back by 5 bases and J by 6 bases. Here the CDR3 reads CASSPLAGGNEQFF. The CDR3 bases are TGTGCCAGCAGCCCCTTAGCGGGTGGCAATGAGCAGTTCTTC. Supplemented by reference TRBV11-2 and TRBJ2-1, the full variable domain reads EAGVAQSPRYKIIEKRQSVAFWCNPISGHATLYWYQQILGQGPKLLIQFQNNGVVDDSQLPKDRFSAERLKGVDSTLKIQPAKLEDSAVYLCASSPLAGGNEQFFGPGTRLTVL.

The count of this clone is one. The J gene is TRBJ2-7, the V gene TRBV7-6, with 11 bases that match TRBD2. CDR3 length: 16 amino acids. The V segment lost 5 bases and the J segment 5 bases; nucleotides outside the gene matches: 11. The germline V gene encodes CDR1 SGHVS and CDR2 FNYEAQ. CDR3 in DNA: TGTGCCAGCAGCGACCCGGGTAGCGGGAGGGCCAACGAGCAGTACTTC. It translates to CASSDPGSGRANEQYF.

The rearrangement joins TRBV5-4 to TRBJ2-7; TRBD2 agrees at 7 bases. CDR1 SGHNT and CDR2 YYREEE come from the germline V gene (reference sequence). CDR3 length: 14 residues. Losses at the gene ends were 0 bases for V and 6 bases for J; bases not matched to a gene: 6. In nucleotides, the CDR3 is TGTGCCAGCAGCTTGGGTGCGGGAGCACTCGAGCAGTACTTC. Protein product: CASSLGAGALEQYF.

The gene calls are TRBV3-1 (or the pseudogene TRBV3-2) and TRBJ1-5; 7 bases line up with TRBD1. Germline values: CDR1 LGHDT, CDR2 YNNKEL (reference sequence). V lost 5 bases, J lost 3 bases, and 4 bases stayed unmatched. This CDR3 contains 14 residues. The CDR3 DNA reads TGTGCCAGCAGCTTCGGACAGGACAATCAGCCCCAGCATTTT. Its translation: CASSFGQDNQPQHF.